A single sample gave rise to the 16 T cell receptor beta chains below, sequenced in a study of post-analysis software for immune sequencing data. Unique molecular identifiers were carried by the TCR beta cDNA libraries. TCRdb recomputed calls from the PCR reads with MiXCR, one row per CDR3 protein. Of some 890,000 distinct CDR3 sequences in the sample, roughly half were seen once. For these receptors, no antigen is known. General study points: Relative to controls, patients had five TRBV segments at higher frequency, with TRBV5-6, TRBV5-1 and TRBV20-1 among these.

The specimen sequenced was blood. These receptors came from a girl between 5 and 17 years old with multiple sclerosis.

This clonotype came up many times. This chain links TRBV3-1 with TRBJ2-3, with 8 positions matching TRBD2. Unmatched junction bases numbered 7, after V lost 5 bases and J lost 3 bases. Germline CDR1 LGHDT, CDR2 YNNKEL (reference sequence). The CDR3 sequence is 15 residues long. CDR3 DNA sequence: TGTGCCAGCAGCTCAGCCGGGACTAGAACAGATACGCAGTATTTT. As protein: CASSSAGTRTDTQYF.

This clonotype has more than one count but fewer than ten. The chain employs TRBV29-1 and TRBJ2-1; D possibly uses TRBD1 or TRBD2 (5 bases each). This CDR3 has 13 residues. From germline, CDR1 is SQVTM and CDR2 ANQGSEA. The V gene lost 4 bases and the J gene lost 5 bases, with 12 bases spanning the gap. CDR3 sequence: CSVGWDGNNEQFF. The CDR3 nucleotides are TGCAGCGTTGGCTGGGACGGAAACAATGAGCAGTTCTTC.

The rearrangement joins TRBV27 to TRBJ2-7; D may be TRBD2 (6 bases). Germline values: CDR1 MNHEY, CDR2 SMNVEV (reference sequence). Trimming removed 2 bases at V and 3 bases at J, with 17 bases between. There are 16 residues in the CDR3. The CDR3 here is CASSLMLGGVHYEQYF. Written as DNA, the CDR3 is TGTGCCAGCAGTTTAATGCTCGGGGGAGTACACTACGAGCAGTACTTC.

This clonotype was counted a few times. The V and J genes are TRBV20-1 and TRBJ2-1; 10 bases map to TRBD2. Germline V gene data show CDR1 as DFQATT and CDR2 as SNEGSKA (reference sequence). Trimming removed 0 bases from V and 10 bases from J; junction bases left unmatched: 9. CDR3 length equals 15 residues. CDR3 sequence (DNA): TGCAGTGCTAGAGATCCCCTAGCGGGGGTGCCCGAGCAGTTCTTC. It yields the protein CSARDPLAGVPEQFF.

This clonotype came up a few times. The chain carries TRBV29-1 and TRBJ2-4; tentatively, D is TRBD1 or TRBD2 (5 bases each). The CDR3 is made up of 11 amino acids. Germline assignment: CDR1 SQVTM and CDR2 ANQGSEA. The CDR3: CTGAVGNIQYF. CDR3 nucleotides: TGCACCGGGGCGGTGGGAAACATTCAGTACTTC.

This chain links TRBV12-3 or TRBV12-4 with TRBJ2-1; the match to TRBD2 covers 11 bases. This CDR3 spans 15 amino acids. V shed 2 bases and J 8 bases; nucleotides not matched to a gene: 5. The CDR3 sequence is CASSLTSGSGHEQFF. For the CDR3, the DNA is TGTGCCAGCAGTTTAACTAGCGGGAGTGGCCATGAGCAGTTCTTC.

The chain links TRBV20-1 to TRBJ2-5; 7 nucleotides match TRBD1. This CDR3 comprises 13 residues. V shed 4 bases, J shed 4 bases, and the junction held 6 bases outside the gene matches. Germline V gives CDR1 DFQATT, CDR2 SNEGSKA (reference sequence). CDR3 coding DNA: TGCAGTGCTATGAGGGACAGACTAGAGACCCAGTACTTC. This codes for CSAMRDRLETQYF.

The chain carries TRBV20-1 and TRBJ2-7; TRBD2 agrees at 8 bases. The junction had 7 bases not matched to a gene; V was cut back by 3 bases and J by 3 bases. Germline CDR1 and CDR2: DFQATT and SNEGSKA (reference sequence). This CDR3 comprises 14 residues. The CDR3 is CSASSGVSVYEQYF. The CDR3 DNA reads as TGCAGTGCTAGTAGCGGGGTTTCGGTCTACGAGCAGTACTTC.

The chain combines TRBV14 with TRBJ2-7; D gene uncertain. Germline V gene data show CDR1 as SGHDN and CDR2 as FVKESK. Trimming took 1 base from V and 1 from J, leaving 5 bases between them. The CDR3 loop spans 13 amino acids. The DNA for the CDR3 is TGTGCCAGCAGCCAAGTTCGGTCCTACGAGCAGTACTTC. This encodes CASSQVRSYEQYF.

This clonotype was recorded a few times. The chain carries TRBV29-1 and TRBJ2-7; D is unclear. Germline CDR1 SQVTM, CDR2 ANQGSEA. This CDR3 comprises 12 residues. Trimming left V 3 bases short and J 2 bases short, with 8 bases between. The CDR3 nucleotides are TGCAGCGTTGAGTCCAAGACCTACGAGCAGTACTTC. Encoded protein: CSVESKTYEQYF.

The rearrangement uses TRBV12-3 or TRBV12-4 and TRBJ2-3; tentative D call: TRBD2 (6 bases). The V gene lost 8 bases and the J gene lost 1 base, with 16 bases spanning the gap. The CDR3 has 15 residues. The DNA for the CDR3 is TGTGCCAGCTCAAGGCCGGGACTCGGCACAGATACGCAGTATTTT. Residues: CASSRPGLGTDTQYF.

The chain has TRBV7-8 and TRBJ2-7; weak D call: TRBD2 (6 bases). The ends were cut back, 5 bases at V and 2 bases at J, with 10 bases in the middle. The V gene's germline CDR1 is SGHVS and CDR2 FQNEAQ. CDR3 size: 13 residues. The CDR3 is CASSPRTTYEQYF. As DNA, the CDR3 is TGTGCCAGCAGCCCGAGGACTACCTACGAGCAGTACTTC.

The J gene is TRBJ1-5, the V gene TRBV6-6; 7 bases map to TRBD1. Unmatched junction bases numbered 12, after V lost 6 bases and J lost 1 base. The CDR3 is 17 residues long. From germline, CDR1 is MNHNY and CDR2 SVGAGI (reference sequence). The CDR3 bases are TGTGCCAGCAGCACCGGACAGGACCTCTGGAGCAATCAGCCCCAGCATTTT. Translating it yields CASSTGQDLWSNQPQHF.

The genes are TRBV20-1 and TRBJ2-7, with TRBD2 identical over 12 bases. Germline V gene lookup returns CDR1 DFQATT and CDR2 SNEGSKA (reference sequence). J was trimmed by 3 bases and V by 0 bases; bases with no gene match: 15. The CDR3 totals 19 residues. The CDR3, as DNA: TGCAGTGCTAGAGAGTCTCAATCGGGGACTAGCGGGTTGTTCTACGAGCAGTACTTC. This sequence encodes CSARESQSGTSGLFYEQYF.

This clonotype was detected a few times. The CDR3 loop is CAWSLIIGDEQYF. In DNA, the CDR3 is TGTGCCTGGAGTCTTATCATTGGTGACGAGCAGTACTTC. V gene TRBV30 combines with J gene TRBJ2-4; D is unclear. The DNA end is more similar to TRBJ2-7, so the J call may be wrong. CDR3 length equals 13 residues. Germline V gene data show CDR1 as GTSNPN and CDR2 as SVGIG (reference sequence).

The chain links TRBV6-6 to TRBJ1-2, with a possible D match to TRBD1 (6 bases). This CDR3 has 13 amino acids. Germline loops: CDR1 MNHNY, CDR2 SVGAGI (reference sequence). Trimming left V 8 bases short and J 4 bases short, with 14 bases between. CDR3 in amino acids: CASRRGALYGYTF. In DNA, the CDR3 is TGTGCCAGCCGCCGGGGGGCCCTCTATGGCTACACCTTC.